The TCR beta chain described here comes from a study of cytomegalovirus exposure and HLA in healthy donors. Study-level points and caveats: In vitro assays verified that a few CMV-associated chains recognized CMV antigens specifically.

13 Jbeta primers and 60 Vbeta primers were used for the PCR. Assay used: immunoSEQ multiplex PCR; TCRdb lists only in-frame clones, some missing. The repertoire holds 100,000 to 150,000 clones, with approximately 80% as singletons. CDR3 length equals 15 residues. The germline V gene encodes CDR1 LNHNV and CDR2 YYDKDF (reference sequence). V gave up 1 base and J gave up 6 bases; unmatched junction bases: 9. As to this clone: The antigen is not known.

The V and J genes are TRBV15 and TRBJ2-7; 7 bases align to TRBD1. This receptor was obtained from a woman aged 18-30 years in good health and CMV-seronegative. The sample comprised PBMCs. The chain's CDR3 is CATSRAVAGGSEQYF. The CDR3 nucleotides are TGTGCCACCAGCAGAGCGGTGGCAGGGGGTTCCGAGCAGTACTTC.